The rows below give T cell receptor beta chains drawn from one sample of a study of blood T cell repertoires in COVID-19. Measured with immunoSEQ multiplex PCR; TCRdb has only the in-frame clones, and not every one. Of 90,000 to 100,000 clones in the sample, 86% were seen once. The sequenced sample was peripheral blood. The receptors were gathered from a man between 50 and 59 years old with acute or convalescent COVID-19. Both conserved end residues are part of each CDR3. A D gene is named only where the DNA matches it firmly. Some rows mark clone size as missing; the rest say once, few, many or name a class of expanded clone.

abundance	v_gene	j_gene	d_gene	CDR3aa	CDR3nt
NA	TRBV19	TRBJ2-7	TRBD1	CASSTDGQGAYEQYF	TGTGCCAGTAGTACGGACGGACAGGGGGCGTACGAGCAGTACTTC
NA	TRBV11-2	TRBJ2-3	TRBD2	CASSLVGGRAGTDTQYF	TGTGCCAGCAGCTTAGTGGGCGGGAGGGCCGGCACAGATACGCAGTATTTT
NA	TRBV4-2	TRBJ2-3	NA	CASSQDGASTDTQYF	TGTGCCAGCAGCCAAGATGGGGCTAGCACAGATACGCAGTATTTT
NA	TRBV9	TRBJ1-4	NA	CASSVSNGLNEKLFF	TGTGCCAGCAGCGTATCTAACGGACTGAATGAAAAACTGTTTTTT
NA	TRBV9	TRBJ2-3	TRBD2	CASSVEGTSADTQYF	TGTGCCAGCAGCGTAGAAGGGACTAGCGCAGATACGCAGTATTTT
NA	TRBV5-6	TRBJ2-7	NA	CASSPLGVYEQYF	TGTGCCAGCAGCCCCCTCGGGGTCTACGAGCAGTACTTC
once	TRBV15	TRBJ2-1	NA	CATTLDRSASYNEQFF	TGTGCCACCACCCTAGACAGGTCCGCCTCCTACAATGAGCAGTTCTTC
NA	TRBV19	TRBJ1-2	NA	CASSIQQGYGYTF	TGTGCCAGTAGTATCCAACAGGGTTATGGCTACACCTTC
NA	TRBV11-2	TRBJ2-2	TRBD2	CASSLFPSGKGELFF	TGTGCCAGCAGCTTATTTCCCAGCGGGAAGGGGGAGCTGTTTTTT
NA	TRBV6-4	TRBJ1-1	NA	CASSVEMNTEAFF	TGTGCCAGCAGTGTAGAGATGAACACTGAAGCTTTCTTT
NA	TRBV24-1	TRBJ2-1	NA	CATSDRPSAGSSYNEQFF	TGTGCCACCAGTGATCGACCCTCAGCGGGTAGCTCCTACAATGAGCAGTTCTTC
NA	TRBV10-2	TRBJ2-3	TRBD2	CASSALAVEVDTQYF	TGCGCCAGCAGTGCTCTAGCGGTAGAGGTAGATACGCAGTATTTT
NA	TRBV2	TRBJ2-3	NA	CASSRAGGGLSTDTQYF	TGTGCCAGCAGTCGAGCAGGAGGCGGGCTTAGCACAGATACGCAGTATTTT
NA	TRBV7-8	TRBJ1-5	NA	CASSLSTPGGHQPQHF	TGTGCCAGCAGCCTATCGACCCCGGGAGGCCATCAGCCCCAGCATTTT
NA	TRBV27	TRBJ1-1	NA	CASSSLMYTEAFF	TGTGCCAGCAGTTCCCTTATGTACACTGAAGCTTTCTTT
once	TRBV5-1	TRBJ1-1	NA	CASSLAGSPGSGEAFF	TGCGCCAGCAGCTTGGCCGGAAGTCCAGGGTCCGGTGAAGCTTTCTTT
NA	TRBV7-3	TRBJ2-7	NA	CASSLGAGRYEQYF	TGTGCCAGCAGCTTAGGGGCGGGACGCTACGAGCAGTACTTC
NA	TRBV29-1	TRBJ2-5	NA	CSVEGPDIQETQYF	TGCAGCGTTGAAGGGCCTGACATTCAAGAGACCCAGTACTTC
NA	TRBV24-1	TRBJ2-7	TRBD1	CATSDATSGQPYEQYF	TGTGCCACCAGTGATGCCACGTCGGGACAGCCCTACGAGCAGTACTTC
NA	TRBV28	TRBJ2-2	NA	CASSLYGVAGELFF	TGTGCCAGCAGTTTATACGGGGTGGCCGGGGAGCTGTTTTTT
NA	TRBV10-2	TRBJ2-5	TRBD1	CASSHTGGLQETQYF	TGCGCCAGCAGCCATACAGGGGGCTTACAAGAGACCCAGTACTTC
NA	TRBV19	TRBJ1-1	TRBD1	CASRPGQGIGTEAFF	TGTGCCAGTAGGCCTGGACAGGGGATCGGCACTGAAGCTTTCTTT
NA	TRBV6-6	TRBJ1-5	NA	CASTSRAISNQPQHF	TGTGCCAGCACCTCGAGGGCTATTAGCAATCAGCCCCAGCATTTT
NA	TRBV20-1	TRBJ2-7	NA	CSAHRTDEQYF	TGCAGTGCTCACCGGACAGACGAGCAGTACTTC